The rows below give T cell receptor beta chains drawn from one sample of a study of cytomegalovirus exposure and HLA in healthy donors. Clones were sequenced by immunoSEQ multiplex PCR, and TCRdb holds only the in-frame ones, with some missing. Seen here are roughly 100,000 clones, roughly three quarters observed once, and the top ten hold 10%. Sequencing was done on a sample of PBMCs. The origin of the receptors is a woman between 18 and 30 years old in good health and CMV-seropositive. Both conserved end residues are part of each CDR3. The D gene is left open where the match is weak. Only part of the rows carry a size: once, few, many, or a class if the clone is expanded.

v_gene,d_gene,abundance,j_gene,CDR3nt,CDR3aa
TRBV4-3,TRBD2,-,TRBJ2-1,TGCGCCAGCAGCCAAGGACTAGCGGGAGTAGGCTGGGAGCAGTTCTTC,CASSQGLAGVGWEQFF
TRBV30,TRBD2,-,TRBJ2-2,TGTGCCTGGAGTATGTTACTAGCGGCAACCGGGGAGCTGTTTTTT,CAWSMLLAATGELFF
TRBV4-3,TRBD2,-,TRBJ2-2,TGCGCCAGCAGCCAAGGACTAGCGGAGAACACCGGGGAGCTGTTTTTT,CASSQGLAENTGELFF
TRBV28,-,-,TRBJ2-5,TGTGCCAGCAGTTTCGCGGAGACCCAGTACTTC,CASSFAETQYF
TRBV25-1,TRBD2,few,TRBJ2-3,TGTGCCAGCAGTGCCCCTAGCGGGGGGCTTTTAGGGGATACGCAGTATTTT,CASSAPSGGLLGDTQYF
TRBV2,-,-,TRBJ1-2,TGTGCCAGCAGTGAAAACCGGGGAAACTATGGCTACACCTTC,CASSENRGNYGYTF
TRBV9,TRBD2,-,TRBJ2-1,TGTGCCAGCAGACCGACCGGGGGGTCCTACAATGAGCAGTTCTTC,CASRPTGGSYNEQFF
TRBV18,-,-,TRBJ2-7,TGTGCCAGCTCACCACTTCACCCAGGGGTGAACGAGCAGTACTTC,CASSPLHPGVNEQYF
TRBV9,TRBD1,-,TRBJ1-2,TGTGCCAGCAGCGACCGGACAGGGGATAACTATGGCTACACCTTC,CASSDRTGDNYGYTF
TRBV5-1,TRBD2,-,TRBJ2-1,TGCGCCAGCAGCCCTCGGGGGGACTACTCCTACAATGAGCAGTTCTTC,CASSPRGDYSYNEQFF
TRBV5-6,-,few,TRBJ1-3,TGTGCCAGCAGCTTTGCAGGGGCGGCTGGAAACACCATATATTTT,CASSFAGAAGNTIYF
TRBV25-1,TRBD1,-,TRBJ1-2,TGTGCCAGCAGCGCAATACAGGGGATTCGGGGCTACACCTTC,CASSAIQGIRGYTF
TRBV19,TRBD2,few,TRBJ2-5,TGTGCCAGTAGTATGGACGGGAGGGAGACCGAGACCCAGTACTTC,CASSMDGRETETQYF
TRBV6-5,TRBD1,-,TRBJ2-7,TGTGCCAGCAGCCCCGGGACAGGGTTTAACGAGCAGTACTTC,CASSPGTGFNEQYF